This T cell receptor (beta chain) stems from a study of blood T cell repertoires in COVID-19 (dated by TCRdb to about 2020). Context from the whole study: Collaborator samples came from the United States, Italy and Spain and covered acute and convalescent phases of COVID-19. The material from the prospective study consisted of cDNA or gDNA derived from T cells, B-cell-depleted T cells, or PBMCs. Deeply sampled blood TCRbeta repertoires from subjects exposed to, actively infected with, or recovered from COVID-19 were included in the dataset. A freely available public database, intended as a resource for researchers studying the immune response to SARS-CoV-2, is where the repertoires were released. The samples were drawn from two sources: the first 160 participants of the ongoing ImmuneRACE study, and some 1,300 subjects contributed by 6 global collaborators. The sample metadata nearly always contained a de-identified subject ID, COVID-19 status, age in years and sex. Where available, HLA class I and class II types were taken from metadata supplied by the sample provider and were not determined by assay-based typing. Points the paper makes about the study in general: The quantity of clinical and demographic metadata differed by source and by participant and was supplied without curation.

In Seattle, one collaborating source enrolled patients while the infection was active and tracked those patients longitudinally over the course of disease. Each collaborating institution followed its own protocols to collect whole blood in K2EDTA tubes. Collaborator samples were shipped for TCRbeta analysis as frozen whole blood, isolated PBMCs, or DNA extracted from either sample type. This clone has only one observation. No antigen is known for it. Within one base of it there is no much larger clone, and no base qualities were kept. Looking up the germline V gene yields CDR1 SGDLS and CDR2 YYNGEE. The CDR3 starts with the cysteine, ends with the phenylalanine, and has 15 residues. Here the CDR3 DNA is all that survives: 45 bases in frame from base 1. The V end gives up 3 bases and the J end 0 bases, leaving 2 bases in the junction not matched to a gene. TCRbeta CDR3 regions were amplified from genomic DNA by means of the immunoSEQ Assay, a bias-controlled multiplex PCR. Under the source paper's analysis protocol: The number of nucleated cells in each sample was estimated from the amplification of reference gene primers within the assay. Sequence reads were collapsed and filtered to measure the absolute abundance of every unique TCRbeta CDR3 rearrangement. Productive Simpson clonality was computed per sample as the square root of Simpson's diversity index over productive rearrangements. TCRdb obtained this table from immuneACCESS and retained in-frame rearrangements with V and J assigned. These tables miss some clones; where compared with another copy, unresolved V genes account for less than half of the shortfall, and the remainder is unexplained. V and J calls plus clone size are reproduced from that table; the DNA served to infer D and trimming. The sample table contains 200,000 to 250,000 clones; only one count was recorded for roughly nine tenths of them. The ten largest clones take up about 0.8% of the sample.

The sample taken for sequencing was peripheral blood. The chain is made from TRBV9 and TRBJ1-3; the junction holds 8 bases that match TRBD1. This clonotype was obtained from a man aged 55-75 years with COVID-19, enrolled during active disease. The CDR3 loop reads CASSEDRVSGNTIYF. The nucleotides read TGTGCCAGCAGCGAGGACAGGGTCTCTGGAAACACCATATATTTT.